Shown below are 11 T cell receptor beta chains from a single sample sequenced in a study of blood T cell repertoires in COVID-19. The assay was immunoSEQ multiplex PCR, and TCRdb's table has in-frame clones only and misses some. The data hold some 54,000 clones, with roughly four fifths observed a single time. The material sequenced was peripheral blood. The source is a woman older than 75 with COVID-19, enrolled during active disease.

This rearrangement joins TRBV29-1 to TRBJ2-7, with 11 bases that match TRBD2. The CDR3 extends over 13 amino acids. Unmatched junction bases numbered 5, after V lost 6 bases and J lost 4 bases. Per the germline V gene, CDR1 is SQVTM and CDR2 is ANQGSEA. In DNA form, the CDR3 reads TGCAGCGTCTCTAGCGGGAGGAAGTACGAGCAGTACTTC. It codes for CSVSSGRKYEQYF.

CDR3 coding DNA: TGTGCCAGCAGCTTAGCGCCTAGCGGGATAGCAGATACGCAGTATTTT. It codes for CASSLAPSGIADTQYF. V usage is TRBV11-2 and J usage is TRBJ2-3; 9 positions match TRBD2. Trimming took 1 base from V and 4 from J; bases not matched to a gene: 6. The V gene's germline CDR1 is SGHAT and CDR2 FQNNGV. The CDR3 covers 16 residues.

This rearrangement joins TRBV7-2 to TRBJ2-7; 8 bases align to TRBD2. The CDR3 totals 13 residues. After removal of 5 bases from V and 4 bases from J, the junction contained 4 bases not matched to a gene. The germline V gene encodes CDR1 SGHTA and CDR2 FQGNSA. The CDR3 DNA reads TGTGCCAGCAGCCCCGGGAGGGGTTACGAGCAGTACTTC. Translated, it gives CASSPGRGYEQYF.

The chain is built from TRBV2 and TRBJ2-1, with 7 bases that match TRBD1. CDR3 size: 15 residues. Trimming took 7 bases from V and 4 from J; bases not matched to a gene: 10. Germline CDR1 and CDR2: SNHLY and FYNNEI. In nucleotides, the CDR3 is TGTGCCAGCAAACGCGTGACAGGGATATACAATGAGCAGTTCTTC. It translates to CASKRVTGIYNEQFF.

This clone showed up just a few times. The chain couples TRBV29-1 to TRBJ1-1, with unresolved D. Germline CDR1 is SQVTM and CDR2 is ANQGSEA. The CDR3 is made up of 11 amino acids. Trimming took 7 bases from V and 1 from J, leaving 7 bases between them. In DNA, the CDR3 is TGCAGCGGACGGGAGAACACTGAAGCTTTCTTT. Translated: CSGRENTEAFF.

This clone was seen a single time. The rearrangement joins TRBV6-5 to TRBJ1-1, with D possibly being TRBD1 (5 bases). V was cut by 4 bases and J by 12 bases, with 9 bases left in between. From germline, CDR1 is MNHEY and CDR2 SVGAGI. The CDR3 runs to 10 residues. The chain's CDR3 is CASSLQGPFF. CDR3 in DNA: TGTGCCAGCAGTTTGCAGGGCCCTTTCTTT.

The chain recombines TRBV7-6 with TRBJ2-5; 11 bases fit TRBD2. V dropped 5 bases and J dropped 2; count of bases not matched to a gene: 4. CDR1 is SGHVS, CDR2 FNYEAQ, per germline. CDR3 length: 15 amino acids. DNA of the CDR3: TGTGCCAGCAGCAAGACTAGCGGGATTCAAGAGACCCAGTACTTC. Translated: CASSKTSGIQETQYF.

This chain connects TRBV7-9 to TRBJ1-6, with a tentative D call TRBD1 (5 bases). Germline CDR1 is SEHNR and CDR2 is FQNEAQ (reference sequence). Between the trimmed V and J ends, which lost 5 bases and 6 bases, there was a span of 11 bases. The CDR3 consists of 14 residues. CDR3 DNA sequence: TGTGCCAGCAGCCGTGACAGTTTTAATTCACCCCTCCACTTT. It translates to CASSRDSFNSPLHF. The whole variable domain, filled in from reference TRBV7-9 and TRBJ1-6, reads DTGVSQNPRHKITKRGQNVTFRCDPISEHNRLYWYRQTLGQGPEFLTYFQNEAQLEKSRLLSDRFSAERPKGSFSTLEIQRTEQGDSAMYLCASSRDSFNSPLHFGNGTRLTVT.

This clone turned up a few times. The V call is TRBV6-5, the J call TRBJ2-1, with 9 bases matching TRBD2. The CDR3 spans 16 residues. V was pared by 2 bases and J by 7 bases, with 9 bases of the junction left unmatched. Germline-derived CDR1 and CDR2 are MNHEY and SVGAGI. The CDR3 region has the DNA TGTGCCAGCAGTTACGGCCTAGCGGGAAGGGGGAATGAGCAGTTCTTC. It is translated as CASSYGLAGRGNEQFF.

This chain connects TRBV6-1 to TRBJ2-3, with 11 nucleotides matching TRBD1. Trimming removed 2 bases from V and 3 bases from J; junction bases left unmatched: 4. The CDR3 is made up of 16 amino acids. Germline values: CDR1 MNHNS, CDR2 SASEGT. DNA of the CDR3: TGTGCCAGCAGTGAACGGGGGACAGGGGGGACAGATACGCAGTATTTT. This encodes CASSERGTGGTDTQYF.

This clone has a single count. The rearrangement uses TRBV2 and TRBJ1-1, with D possibly TRBD1 on 5 matching bases. Germline CDR1 and CDR2: SNHLY and FYNNEI. Trimming removed 5 bases at V and 2 bases at J, with 9 bases between. This CDR3 is 13 amino acids long. The CDR3 DNA reads as TGTGCCAGCAGTCAGGACACCAACACTGAAGCTTTCTTT. Protein sequence: CASSQDTNTEAFF.